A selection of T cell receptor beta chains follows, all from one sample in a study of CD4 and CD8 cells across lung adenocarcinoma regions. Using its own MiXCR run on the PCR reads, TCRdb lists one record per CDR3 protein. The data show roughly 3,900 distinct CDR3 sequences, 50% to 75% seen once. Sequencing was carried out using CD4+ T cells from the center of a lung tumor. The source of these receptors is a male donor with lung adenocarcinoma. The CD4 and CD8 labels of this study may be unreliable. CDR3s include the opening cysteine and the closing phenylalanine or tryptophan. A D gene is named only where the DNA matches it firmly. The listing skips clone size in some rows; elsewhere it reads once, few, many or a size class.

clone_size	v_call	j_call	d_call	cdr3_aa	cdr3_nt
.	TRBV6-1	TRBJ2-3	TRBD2	CASRVLAGFTDTQYF	TGTGCCAGCAGAGTACTAGCGGGATTCACAGATACGCAGTATTTT
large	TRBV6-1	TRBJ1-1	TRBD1	CASKDQGASNTEAFF	TGTGCCAGCAAAGACCAGGGGGCTTCTAACACTGAAGCTTTCTTT
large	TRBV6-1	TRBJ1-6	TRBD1	CASSGTGNSPLHF	TGTGCCAGCAGCGGGACAGGGAATTCACCCCTCCACTTT
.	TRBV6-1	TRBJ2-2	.	CASKPGGGVGGAGELFF	TGTGCCAGCAAGCCCGGGGGTGGGGTGGGAGGAGCCGGGGAGCTGTTTTTT
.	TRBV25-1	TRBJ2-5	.	CASGGAGGRARDTQYF	TGTGCCAGCGGGGGGGCAGGGGGACGGGCCAGAGATACCCAGTACTTC
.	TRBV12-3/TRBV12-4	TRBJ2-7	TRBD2	CASRKRTSWQYNEQYF	TGTGCCAGCAGGAAAAGGACTAGCTGGCAGTACAATGAGCAGTACTTC
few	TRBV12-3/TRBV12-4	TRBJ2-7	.	CASTGSGYNEQYF	TGTGCCAGCACCGGGAGCGGATACAATGAGCAGTACTTC
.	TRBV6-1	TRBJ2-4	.	CASSEAEGTNTQYF	TGTGCCAGCAGTGAGGCAGAAGGCACAAATACTCAGTATTTC
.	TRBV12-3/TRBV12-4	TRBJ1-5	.	CASSLIEGQPQHF	TGTGCCAGCAGTTTAATTGAGGGCCAGCCCCAGCATTTT
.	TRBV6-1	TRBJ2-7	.	CASSEWSDEQYF	TGTGCCAGCAGTGAATGGAGTGACGAGCAGTACTTC
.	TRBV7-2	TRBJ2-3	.	CAGGAAANTQYF	TGTGCCGGGGGGGCCGCTGCAAATACGCAGTATTTT
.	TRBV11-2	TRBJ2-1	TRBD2	CASSSTRRLAGYNEQFF	TGTGCCAGCAGCTCTACCCGTAGACTAGCGGGATACAATGAGCAGTTCTTC
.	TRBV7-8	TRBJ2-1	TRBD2	CASSSQAGGYNEQFF	TGTGCCAGCAGCAGCCAAGCGGGAGGTTACAATGAGCAGTTCTTC
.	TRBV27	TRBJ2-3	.	CASRSQGSDTQYF	TGTGCCAGCAGGTCTCAGGGATCAGATACGCAGTATTTT
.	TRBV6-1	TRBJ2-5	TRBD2	CASSGYPNSGNTETQYF	TGTGCCAGCAGCGGTTACCCCAATAGCGGGAACACTGAGACCCAGTACTTC
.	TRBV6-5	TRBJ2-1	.	CASSYRGGDEQFF	TGTGCCAGCAGTTACCGAGGGGGAGACGAGCAGTTCTTC
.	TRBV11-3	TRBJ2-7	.	CASSLGVQGRYEQYF	TGTGCCAGCAGCTTAGGTGTGCAGGGTCGCTACGAGCAGTACTTC
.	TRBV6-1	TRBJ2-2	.	CASSQSPEFAGELFF	TGTGCCAGCAGTCAATCACCGGAGTTCGCCGGGGAGCTGTTTTTT
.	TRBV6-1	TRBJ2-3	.	CASTPTGSERTQYF	TGTGCCAGCACTCCCACTGGATCCGAGAGGACGCAGTATTTT
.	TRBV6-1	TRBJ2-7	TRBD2	CASRGVYNEQYF	TGTGCCAGCCGGGGGGTGTACAATGAGCAGTACTTC